The 18 T cell receptor beta chains in this list originate from one sample, sequenced in a study of T-cell reconstitution after alpha-beta-depleted transplantation in children (TCRdb year 2016). Taken with the paper, the label for treatment or condition translates to: allogeneic hematopoietic cell transplantation with graft depleted of TCRalphabeta T cells and CD19 B cells. Library generation was performed with PCR. For sequencing, an Illumina HiSeq 2500 was employed. Molecular barcoding was employed in the preparation of TCR libraries, with unique molecular identifiers being used to normalize TCRbeta repertoire quantification. The raw public data were reprocessed by TCRdb itself: fastp quality trimming at Q25, MiXCR clonotype calling, in-frame beta chains only. CDR3 protein sequences are deduplicated, and each keeps its most common genes and DNA. The sample table lists about 980,000 distinct CDR3 sequences, 25% to 30% of them with a count of one. The top ten clonotypes cover 25% to 35% of the sample.

The specimen comprised PBMCs, mostly from graft donor cells, sampled 360 days after TCRalphabeta/CD19-depleted stem cell transplant. The receptors were sampled from a boy under two years old who had a stem cell transplant for SCID, so the T cells may come from the graft donor.

There are many counts of this clonotype. This sequence joins TRBV5-5 and TRBJ2-7; D tentatively fits TRBD1 or TRBD2 (5 bases each). Trimming removed 3 bases from V and 6 bases from J, with 10 bases in between. The CDR3 sequence is 12 residues long. The germline CDR1 and CDR2 sequences are SGHKS and YYEKEE (reference sequence). The CDR3 region is CASSSSGREQYF. Written as DNA, the CDR3 is TGTGCCAGCAGCTCTTCGGGGCGCGAGCAGTACTTC.

This clonotype was seen only a few times. V usage is TRBV6-4 and J usage is TRBJ2-4; a possible D gene is TRBD1 (6 bases). Trimming removed 6 bases from V and 1 base from J, with 13 bases in between. Germline assignment: CDR1 MRHNA and CDR2 SNTAGT. The CDR3 is 15 amino acids. Here the CDR3 reads CASRRTVRAKNIQYF. CDR3 DNA: TGTGCCAGCAGGCGGACAGTCAGGGCCAAAAACATTCAGTACTTC.

V usage is TRBV5-5 and J usage is TRBJ1-1; a weak D match, TRBD1 (5 bases). Trimming removed 6 bases at V and 0 bases at J, with 12 bases between. This CDR3 contains 14 residues. Germline CDR1 reads SGHKS; CDR2 reads YYEKEE (reference sequence). The CDR3 DNA reads as TGTGCCAGCACCCTGACGGACATGAACACTGAAGCTTTCTTT. It specifies CASTLTDMNTEAFF.

This chain uses TRBV24-1 with TRBJ2-1, with D perhaps TRBD2 (5 bases). The ends were cut back, 6 bases at V and 4 bases at J, with 9 bases in the middle. Germline CDR1 reads KGHDR; CDR2 reads SFDVKD. The CDR3 spans 13 residues. CDR3 bases: TGTGCCACCAGTCGAGCGGAATACAATGAGCAGTTCTTC. Encoded protein: CATSRAEYNEQFF.

At least ten counts were recorded for this clonotype. The rearrangement uses TRBV6-6 and TRBJ2-3; tentatively, D is TRBD1 (5 bases). The CDR3 runs to 13 residues. Per the germline V gene, CDR1 is MNHNY and CDR2 is SVGAGI (reference sequence). Trimming left V 6 bases short and J 6 bases short, with 13 bases between. The CDR3 sequence: CASSTDRTDTQYF. CDR3 DNA: TGTGCCAGCAGCACCGACAGAACCGATACGCAGTATTTT.

This chain links TRBV20-1 with TRBJ1-5; maybe TRBD1 (6 bases). The V end was cut by 6 bases, the J end by 4 bases, with 19 bases between. Germline loops: CDR1 DFQATT, CDR2 SNEGSKA (reference sequence). CDR3 length: 15 residues. As DNA, the CDR3 is TGCAGTGCCCGGAGGGGGGCCGAACCGAATCAGCCCCAGCATTTT. Protein product: CSARRGAEPNQPQHF.

The chain links TRBV12-3 or TRBV12-4 to TRBJ2-2; 7 bases are a match to TRBD1. There are 16 residues in the CDR3. Trimming removed 6 bases from V and 5 bases from J; junction bases left unmatched: 12. In nucleotides, the CDR3 is TGTGCCAGCAGCGGAACAGGGGTCCTGGCAACCGGGGAGCTGTTTTTT. The encoded protein is CASSGTGVLATGELFF.

The rearrangement uses TRBV5-1 and TRBJ2-7, with 7 bases identical to TRBD1. This CDR3 has 15 residues. Germline assignment: CDR1 SGHRS and CDR2 YFSETQ. V was clipped by 7 bases and J by 5 bases; unmatched bases: 15. Here the CDR3 reads CASGSETGRRHEQYF. The CDR3 nucleotides read TGCGCCAGCGGCTCAGAGACAGGGAGAAGACACGAGCAGTACTTC.

This clonotype was seen a handful of times. The rearrangement links TRBV28 to TRBJ1-1, with TRBD1 as a possible D gene (6 bases). CDR1 and CDR2 (germline): MDHEN, SYDVKM. This CDR3 has 15 amino acids. V was shortened by 3 bases and J by 4 bases, with 15 bases between the two germline ends. CDR3 loop: CASSFRGTLSTEAFF. The CDR3 DNA reads TGTGCCAGCAGTTTTAGGGGGACCCTGAGCACTGAAGCTTTCTTT.

The sample holds a few counts of this clonotype. The rearrangement joins TRBV3-1 to TRBJ1-1; D unclear. V shed 2 bases and J shed 5 bases, with 12 bases lying between them. This CDR3 region has 14 residues. Germline loops: CDR1 LGHDT, CDR2 YNNKEL (reference sequence). The CDR3 DNA reads as TGTGCCAGCAGCCAAAATTTGGCGGGGACTGAAGCTTTCTTT. Translating it yields CASSQNLAGTEAFF.

Only a few counts were recorded for this clonotype. DNA for the CDR3: TGTGCCAGCAGCGCCGCACAGAGAACCTACGAGCAGTACTTC. It codes for CASSAAQRTYEQYF. This chain connects TRBV5-5 to TRBJ2-7; D unresolved. The CDR3 totals 14 residues. Germline V gives CDR1 SGHKS, CDR2 YYEKEE (reference sequence). The V end was cut by 4 bases, the J end by 2 bases, with 13 bases between.

V usage is TRBV6-2 or TRBV6-3 and J usage is TRBJ1-1; D unclear. CDR1 is MNHEY, CDR2 SVGEGT, per germline. This CDR3 comprises 12 residues. Trimming took 2 bases from V and 7 from J, leaving 8 bases between them. CDR3 residues: CASSYPPNEAFF. CDR3 bases: TGTGCCAGCAGTTACCCGCCGAATGAAGCTTTCTTT.

This clonotype was counted a few times. The chain's CDR3 is CASSLAEGRDRGRQYF. For the CDR3, the DNA is TGTGCCAGCAGCTTAGCGGAGGGTAGGGACAGGGGCCGGCAGTACTTC. The chain recombines TRBV7-6 with TRBJ2-7; 10 bases line up with TRBD1. Germline lookup yields CDR1 SGHVS and CDR2 FNYEAQ. The CDR3 is made up of 16 amino acids. V shed 0 bases, J shed 9 bases, and the junction held 11 bases outside the gene matches.

In this sample, this clonotype turned up a few times. The genes are TRBV9 and TRBJ2-3; D might be TRBD1 or TRBD2, each matching 6 bases. CDR1 and CDR2 (germline): SGDLS, YYNGEE. The CDR3 contains 18 residues. The ends were cut back, 4 bases at V and 2 bases at J, with 23 bases in the middle. CDR3 bases: TGTGCCAGCAGCTCTCGCCCTGGGGGCGGGGCTTCCACAGATACGCAGTATTTT. This sequence encodes CASSSRPGGGASTDTQYF. Looking up the rest from reference TRBV9 and TRBJ2-3 gives the full variable domain: DSGVTQTPKHLITATGQRVTLRCSPRSGDLSVYWYQQSLDQGLQFLIQYYNGEERAKGNILERFSAQQFPDLHSELNLSSLELGDSALYFCASSSRPGGGASTDTQYFGPGTRLTVL.

The rearrangement joins TRBV6-2 or TRBV6-3 to TRBJ2-5, with D possibly being TRBD2 (5 bases). Trimming took 5 bases from V and 1 from J, leaving 17 bases between them. There are 16 residues in the CDR3. Germline V CDR1 and CDR2: MNHEY, SVGEGT. CDR3 sequence: CASSHPGKAAQETQYF. CDR3 nucleotides: TGTGCCAGCAGTCACCCCGGAAAAGCGGCCCAAGAGACCCAGTACTTC.

This clonotype was observed a few times. The chain couples TRBV7-8 to TRBJ2-7; 7 bases align to TRBD2. This CDR3 spans 14 amino acids. V was pared by 10 bases and J by 2 bases, with 11 bases of the junction left unmatched. Germline assignment: CDR1 SGHVS and CDR2 FQNEAQ. The chain's CDR3 is CATRSLGGAYEQYF. The DNA of the CDR3 is TGTGCCACCAGGAGTTTGGGGGGGGCCTACGAGCAGTACTTC.

This clonotype was recorded a few times. This rearrangement joins TRBV20-1 to TRBJ2-1; D gene unclear. Between the trimmed V and J ends, which lost 2 bases and 9 bases, there was a span of 11 bases. This CDR3 comprises 12 residues. The germline V gene encodes CDR1 DFQATT and CDR2 SNEGSKA (reference sequence). The CDR3 loop is CSARRPMGEQFF. The CDR3 region has the DNA TGCAGTGCTAGACGGCCCATGGGTGAGCAGTTCTTC.

This clonotype was observed a handful of times. CDR3 protein: CATAKGGQGIEQYF. DNA of the CDR3: TGTGCCACCGCAAAAGGGGGACAGGGGATCGAGCAGTACTTC. The J gene is TRBJ2-7, the V gene TRBV28, with 10 bases matching TRBD1. This CDR3 has 14 residues. Germline-derived CDR1 and CDR2 are MDHEN and SYDVKM. Trimming took 10 bases from V and 6 from J; bases not matched to a gene: 12.